The TCR beta chain under discussion was sequenced for a study of T cell responses to AZD1222 COVID-19 vaccine. Study-level results: Donors were mostly white British, more females; clonal diversity possibly underestimated. Spike-spanning, vaccine-associated CD4 TCRs were dominant at 160-218 and 743-854. It was only a handful of AZD1222 recipients who were seropositive at baseline.

The CDR3 totals 13 residues. Germline assignment: CDR1 SGHNT and CDR2 YENEEA. V lost 4 bases, J lost 7 bases, and 10 bases lay in between. As regards this clone: The antigen is unknown.

This table comes from immunoSEQ multiplex PCR, and its TCRdb copy is limited to in-frame clones, with some not included. This table holds approximately 120,000 clones, more than 65% found once. Doses given second, at about 4 or about 12 weeks, were pooled. The origin of this receptor is an adult who received the AZD1222 COVID-19 vaccine. The chain uses TRBV11-3 and TRBJ2-2, with D perhaps TRBD1 (6 bases). Sequencing used peripheral blood, obtained 28 days after the second AZD1222 dose. The CDR3 reads CASSSVTGGELFF. CDR3 nucleotide sequence: TGTGCCAGCAGCTCCGTGACAGGCGGGGAGCTGTTTTTT.